The 32 T cell receptor beta chains listed next were all sequenced from one sample in a study of CD8 T cells in ankylosing spondylitis. TCRdb re-analysed the 5' RACE reads in MiXCR, keeping a single row per CDR3 protein. The sample carries a few hundred thousand distinct CDR3 sequences, 8% recorded once. Their antigens remain unidentified. The study, taken as a whole, reports: Blood from ankylosing spondylitis patients appeared to carry a characteristic roughly 8-variant TCR beta motif.

What was sequenced was blood, either unsorted or a sorted T cell fraction (not recorded which). Receptor source: a male donor with ankylosing spondylitis.

CDR3 in amino acids: CASSLVRTNYGYTF. Here the CDR3 DNA reads TGTGCCAGCAGCTTGGTCCGTACTAACTATGGCTACACCTTC. The chain links TRBV5-8 to TRBJ1-2, with unresolved D. The CDR3 has 14 residues. Germline loops: CDR1 SGHTS, CDR2 YDEGEE. Deletions cut 0 bases from V and 0 bases from J, with 6 bases between.

In its sample, this clonotype was seen a few times. The CDR3 spells CASSSRGFTDTQYF. CDR3 bases: TGCGCCAGCTCTTCCAGGGGTTTCACAGATACGCAGTATTTT. This chain connects TRBV5-1 to TRBJ2-3; TRBD1 is a possible D gene (6 bases). Per the germline V gene, CDR1 is SGHRS and CDR2 is YFSETQ. V was pared by 7 bases and J by 2 bases, with 14 bases between. This CDR3 is 14 amino acids long.

The chain has TRBV2 and TRBJ2-1; 7 bases align to TRBD1. Germline values: CDR1 SNHLY, CDR2 FYNNEI. With 9 bases clipped from V and 5 bases from J, the junction kept 7 bases outside the gene matches. This CDR3 has 13 amino acids. DNA of the CDR3: TGTGCCAGTCTTCGGGACAGCAACAATGAGCAGTTCTTC. Its protein product is CASLRDSNNEQFF.

There are a few counts of this clonotype. This CDR3 is CASSQNPFNEKLFF. CDR3 nucleotides: TGCGCCAGCAGCCAAAATCCTTTTAATGAAAAACTGTTTTTT. The chain combines TRBV4-3 with TRBJ1-4; D unresolved. This CDR3 has 14 amino acids. Germline CDR1 reads LGHNA; CDR2 reads YSLEER. Trimming stripped 2 bases from V and 4 bases from J, with 8 bases between.

In its sample, this clonotype was seen many times. V is TRBV5-1 and J is TRBJ2-1; perhaps TRBD2 as D (6 bases). The germline CDR1 and CDR2 sequences are SGHRS and YFSETQ. CDR3 size: 14 residues. V was shortened by 4 bases and J by 5 bases, with 13 bases between the two germline ends. This CDR3 is CASSTSQRDNEQFF. The CDR3 region has the DNA TGCGCCAGCAGCACCTCTCAGCGGGACAATGAGCAGTTCTTC.

This clonotype was counted ten times or more. The genes are TRBV5-1 and TRBJ1-1; D possibly corresponds to TRBD1 (5 bases). The V gene lost 3 bases and the J gene lost 5 bases, with 17 bases spanning the gap. Germline CDR1 and CDR2: SGHRS and YFSETQ. The length of the CDR3 is 15 residues. In nucleotides, the CDR3 is TGCGCCAGCAGCTCCCTTTCAACAGGAGAAACTGAAGCTTTCTTT. This translates into CASSSLSTGETEAFF.

This clonotype appeared many times. V usage is TRBV12-3 or TRBV12-4 and J usage is TRBJ2-2, with 7 bases identical to TRBD2. V lost 3 bases to trimming and J lost 3 bases; unmatched junction nucleotides: 4. This CDR3 has 15 amino acids. CDR3: CASSLRREYTGELFF. CDR3 DNA sequence: TGTGCCAGCAGTTTGAGGCGGGAGTACACCGGGGAGCTGTTTTTT.

This sequence joins TRBV5-5 and TRBJ2-7, with TRBD1 matching 10 bases. V shed 5 bases, J shed 3 bases, and the junction held 8 bases outside the gene matches. Germline CDR1 and CDR2: SGHKS and YYEKEE (reference sequence). The CDR3 length is 15 residues. As DNA, the CDR3 is TGTGCCAGCAGTCCGCCGGGACAGGGGCTCTACGAGCAGTACTTC. Translating gives CASSPPGQGLYEQYF.

This clonotype has at least ten counts. The chain carries TRBV12-3 or TRBV12-4 and TRBJ2-7, with TRBD2 identical over 13 bases. CDR3 size: 15 residues. Trimming took 6 bases from V and 0 from J; bases not matched to a gene: 2. CDR3 DNA: TGTGCCAGCAGCCGGACTAGCGGGAGCTCCTACGAGCAGTACTTC. Its protein is CASSRTSGSSYEQYF.

V usage is TRBV4-3 and J usage is TRBJ2-1, with 14 bases lining up with TRBD2. CDR3 length: 17 amino acids. Trimming at V came to 0 bases and at J to 6 bases, leaving 4 bases not matched to a gene. Germline V lookup: CDR1 LGHNA, CDR2 YSLEER. The CDR3 DNA sequence: TGCGCCAGCAGCCAAGAGGGGACTAGCGGGAGCTTCAATGAGCAGTTCTTC. This sequence encodes CASSQEGTSGSFNEQFF.

This clonotype was observed at least ten times. The chain uses TRBV29-1 and TRBJ2-1; 7 bases map to TRBD2. After removal of 8 bases from V and 8 bases from J, the junction contained 9 bases not matched to a gene. The CDR3 is 12 residues long. Germline CDR1 reads SQVTM; CDR2 reads ANQGSEA. The CDR3 DNA is TGCAGCTCCCACGGGGGGACCCATGAGCAGTTCTTC. The encoded protein is CSSHGGTHEQFF.

This chain links TRBV27 with TRBJ2-3, with D maybe TRBD2 (5 bases). V lost 5 bases and J lost 0, with 12 bases in between. CDR3 length: 15 residues. Germline CDR1 reads MNHEY; CDR2 reads SMNVEV (reference sequence). CDR3 amino acids: CASSIAWTSTDTQYF. The CDR3 DNA reads as TGTGCCAGCAGTATAGCGTGGACTAGCACAGATACGCAGTATTTT.

This clonotype was recorded many times. This chain connects TRBV7-9 to TRBJ1-1; TRBD1 aligns across 8 bases. The CDR3 loop spans 15 amino acids. Germline CDR1 is SEHNR and CDR2 is FQNEAQ (reference sequence). V trimming: 0 bases; J trimming: 5 bases; junction bases outside the gene matches: 5. CDR3 sequence reads: CASSLATGEGTEAFF. CDR3 coding DNA: TGTGCCAGCAGCTTAGCGACAGGGGAAGGAACTGAAGCTTTCTTT.

The rearrangement links TRBV6-2 or TRBV6-3 to TRBJ1-1, with unresolved D. The CDR3 is 15 residues long. In germline, CDR1 is MNHEY, CDR2 SVGEGT. Between the trimmed V and J ends, which lost 4 bases and 6 bases, there was a span of 18 bases. This CDR3 reads CASSWARRRVPEAFF. The CDR3 DNA sequence: TGTGCCAGCAGTTGGGCCCGCCGTAGGGTACCTGAAGCTTTCTTT.

This clonotype was detected a few times. The chain links TRBV2 to TRBJ1-5; unclear D gene. Between the trimmed V and J ends, which lost 0 bases and 10 bases, there was a span of 13 bases. The CDR3 spans 14 residues. Germline CDR1 SNHLY, CDR2 FYNNEI. The CDR3 loop reads CASSEAQEVDPQHF. CDR3 in DNA: TGTGCCAGCAGTGAAGCGCAGGAGGTAGATCCCCAGCATTTT.

The table lists this clonotype with a few counts. This sequence joins TRBV7-2 and TRBJ1-2; TRBD1 matches at 7 bases. The CDR3 length is 15 residues. Per germline, CDR1 SGHTA and CDR2 FQGNSA. V shed 2 bases, J shed 6 bases, and the junction held 9 bases outside the gene matches. CDR3 sequence (DNA): TGTGCCAGCAGCTTATGGACAGGACTCCGAGATGGCTACACCTTC. It translates to CASSLWTGLRDGYTF. Full variable domain (outside the CDR3, taken from reference TRBV7-2 and TRBJ1-2): GAGVSQSPSNKVTEKGKDVELRCDPISGHTALYWYRQSLGQGLEFLIYFQGNSAPDKSGLPSDRFSAERTGGSVSTLTIQRTQQEDSAVYLCASSLWTGLRDGYTFGSGTRLTVV.

This clonotype showed up just a few times. This sequence joins TRBV4-2 and TRBJ2-2; D is unclear. CDR1 and CDR2 (germline): LGHNA, YNFKEQ. Trimming stripped 0 bases from V and 6 bases from J, with 8 bases between. This CDR3 has 14 residues. CDR3 region: CASSQERSAGELFF. The CDR3 DNA sequence: TGTGCCAGCAGCCAAGAAAGGTCAGCCGGGGAGCTGTTTTTT.

This clonotype was seen only a few times. The chain employs TRBV9 and TRBJ2-1; no clear D gene. The V end lost 3 bases, the J end lost 6 bases, and 13 bases lay between the germline ends. The germline V gene encodes CDR1 SGDLS and CDR2 YYNGEE. This CDR3 has 14 amino acids. The CDR3 loop is CASSGWVAGNEQFF. CDR3 nucleotides: TGTGCCAGCAGCGGTTGGGTGGCCGGCAATGAGCAGTTCTTC.

The gene calls are TRBV10-3 and TRBJ2-7; 7 bases agree with TRBD1. CDR1 and CDR2 (germline): ENHRY, SYGVKD. V lost 9 bases, J lost 0 bases, and 5 bases stayed unmatched. The CDR3 runs to 13 residues. The CDR3 DNA reads TGTGCCATTTTACGGGACAGCTCCTACGAGCAGTACTTC. It encodes CAILRDSSYEQYF.

A few counts support this clonotype. This chain uses TRBV5-1 with TRBJ2-6; 8 nucleotides agree with TRBD1. Trimming at V came to 2 bases and at J to 3 bases, leaving 13 bases not matched to a gene. Germline V gives CDR1 SGHRS, CDR2 YFSETQ. This CDR3 comprises 19 residues. The CDR3 region is CASSFRGHRGFNGANVLTF. In DNA form, the CDR3 reads TGCGCCAGCAGCTTTCGAGGCCACAGGGGGTTTAATGGGGCCAACGTCCTGACTTTC.

This clonotype was detected a few times. The chain is built from TRBV5-1 and TRBJ2-7, with D hard to call. V gave up 0 bases and J gave up 5 bases, with 9 bases separating them. Germline CDR1 reads SGHRS; CDR2 reads YFSETQ. This CDR3 is built from 13 residues. The DNA for the CDR3 is TGCGCCAGCAGCTTGGCGCCTCAGAACGAGCAGTACTTC. Residues: CASSLAPQNEQYF. Using reference TRBV5-1 and TRBJ2-7 for the parts outside the CDR3, the full variable domain is KAGVTQTPRYLIKTRGQQVTLSCSPISGHRSVSWYQQTPGQGLQFLFEYFSETQRNKGNFPGRFSGRQFSNSRSEMNVSTLELGDSALYLCASSLAPQNEQYFGPGTRLTVT.

This clonotype was picked up a small number of times. The chain employs TRBV29-1 and TRBJ2-7, with TRBD2 identical over 11 bases. The germline V gene has CDR1 SQVTM and CDR2 ANQGSEA. This CDR3 has 15 residues. V trimming: 0 bases; J trimming: 6 bases; junction bases outside the gene matches: 7. CDR3 DNA sequence: TGCAGCGTTGAAGATGATAGCGGGAGGGCGTGCGAGCAGTACTTC. Protein sequence: CSVEDDSGRACEQYF.

The rearrangement links TRBV4-2 to TRBJ1-3; tentatively, D is TRBD1 (6 bases). The CDR3 length is 15 residues. CDR1 and CDR2 (germline): LGHNA, YNFKEQ. V dropped 1 base and J dropped 4 bases, with 11 bases sitting between them. CDR3 in DNA: TGTGCCAGCAGCCAAGTGCCAGGGGCCGGAAACACCATATATTTT. This translates into CASSQVPGAGNTIYF.

This clonotype has more than one count but fewer than ten. This chain uses TRBV4-1 with TRBJ2-5; tentatively, D is TRBD2 (5 bases). Trimming removed 8 bases at V and 0 bases at J, with 13 bases between. Germline V gene sequence: CDR1 MGHRA, CDR2 YSYEKL. CDR3 length equals 14 residues. CDR3 loop: CASGEGVNQETQYF. DNA of the CDR3: TGCGCCAGCGGCGAGGGAGTCAACCAAGAGACCCAGTACTTC.

This clonotype was counted between two and nine times. J is TRBJ2-7 and V is TRBV12-3 or TRBV12-4; 14 nucleotides align to TRBD2. The CDR3 spans 14 residues. V gave up 5 bases and J gave up 8 bases; unmatched junction bases: 5. The CDR3 loop is CASSQGLAGEKQYF. The CDR3 DNA is TGTGCCAGCAGTCAGGGACTAGCGGGAGAGAAGCAGTACTTC.

This clonotype was seen a few times. V usage is TRBV2 and J usage is TRBJ1-5, with D uncertain. The CDR3 is 14 amino acids. V lost 4 bases and J 4 bases, leaving 11 bases between the germline ends. Germline loops: CDR1 SNHLY, CDR2 FYNNEI. CDR3 amino acids: CASSGRTDNQPQHF. The CDR3, as DNA: TGTGCCAGCAGTGGGAGGACCGATAATCAGCCCCAGCATTTT.

The chain has TRBV7-9 and TRBJ1-4; no definite D call. V lost 5 bases and J 0 bases, leaving 16 bases between the germline ends. This CDR3 spans 17 amino acids. Germline CDR1 SEHNR, CDR2 FQNEAQ (reference sequence). This chain's CDR3 is CASSLGPRRATNEKLFF. The CDR3 coding sequence is TGTGCCAGCAGCCTCGGACCCCGCCGGGCAACTAATGAAAAACTGTTTTTT. The variable domain in full, with the rest retrieved from reference TRBV7-9 and TRBJ1-4, is DTGVSQNPRHKITKRGQNVTFRCDPISEHNRLYWYRQTLGQGPEFLTYFQNEAQLEKSRLLSDRFSAERPKGSFSTLEIQRTEQGDSAMYLCASSLGPRRATNEKLFFGSGTQLSVL.

This clonotype was picked up many times. The chain combines TRBV10-3 with TRBJ1-1; TRBD1 might be the D (5 bases). This CDR3 contains 13 residues. Trimming left V 0 bases short and J 8 bases short, with 10 bases between. The germline CDR1 and CDR2 sequences are ENHRY and SYGVKD. The CDR3 DNA reads as TGTGCCATCAGTGAGTCGGGGGACCGAGAAGCTTTCTTT. It yields the protein CAISESGDREAFF.

This chain joins TRBV6-5 and TRBJ2-3; 12 bases line up with TRBD2. The CDR3 contains 17 residues. CDR1 and CDR2 (germline): MNHEY, SVGAGI. The J segment lost 5 bases and the V segment lost 1 base, leaving 7 bases of the junction unmatched. CDR3 in amino acids: CASSYFRLAGAIDTQYF. The CDR3 DNA sequence: TGTGCCAGCAGTTACTTCCGACTAGCGGGAGCCATAGATACGCAGTATTTT.

This clonotype has only a few counts. The genes are TRBV18 and TRBJ2-7; TRBD1 agrees at 10 bases. The ends lost 6 bases at V and 4 bases at J; junction bases unmatched: 12. CDR1 and CDR2 from the germline V gene are KGHSH and LQKENI. The CDR3 runs to 16 residues. The DNA for the CDR3 is TGTGCCAGCTCGCCGATACGGACAGGGGGGATGTACGAGCAGTACTTC. It is translated as CASSPIRTGGMYEQYF. The entire variable domain, with the rest obtained from reference TRBV18 and TRBJ2-7, is as follows: NAGVMQNPRHLVRRRGQEARLRCSPMKGHSHVYWYRQLPEEGLKFMVYLQKENIIDESGMPKERFSAEFPKEGPSILRIQQVVRGDSAAYFCASSPIRTGGMYEQYFGPGTRLTVT.

This sequence joins TRBV29-1 and TRBJ2-6; perhaps D is TRBD1 or TRBD2 (6 bases each). The CDR3 loop spans 21 amino acids. Trimming took 0 bases from V and 0 from J, leaving 24 bases between them. Germline V gene sequence: CDR1 SQVTM, CDR2 ANQGSEA. CDR3 sequence reads: CSVEDTLVGGRGLSGANVLTF. Written as DNA, the CDR3 is TGCAGCGTTGAAGATACCCTTGTTGGGGGCAGGGGACTCTCTGGGGCCAACGTCCTGACTTTC.

This clonotype was counted a few times. The V call is TRBV7-9, the J call TRBJ2-3; no clear D gene. V lost 6 bases and J lost 1, with 5 bases in between. Looked up from germline, CDR1 is SEHNR and CDR2 is FQNEAQ (reference sequence). This CDR3 is built from 12 residues. The CDR3 region has the DNA TGTGCCAGCAGGAGCGGCACAGATACGCAGTATTTT. Protein: CASRSGTDTQYF.